What follows are 27 T cell receptor beta chains derived from one specimen sequenced in a study (dated by TCRdb to 2016 to 2018). Receptor libraries were prepared by RT-PCR. The sample was run on an Illumina MiSeq. TCRdb ran its own pipeline on the public reads, namely fastp trimming at Q25 and MiXCR clone calling, and kept in-frame beta chains. Records with the same CDR3 protein are collapsed into one entry carrying the most frequent genes and DNA. The sample table contains about 680,000 distinct CDR3 sequences; only one count was recorded for 12% to 15% of them. About 3.6% of the sample is in the top ten clones. Sequencing input: memory CD4+ T cells from blood. Receptor source: a female donor in good health, serving as a healthy control.

This clonotype came up a few times. This chain connects TRBV9 to TRBJ2-6; possible D gene TRBD1, 5 bases. The CDR3 sequence is 16 residues long. CDR1 is SGDLS, CDR2 YYNGEE, per germline. V lost 3 bases and J 4 bases, leaving 14 bases between the germline ends. The CDR3 reads CASSAKGIQGANVLTF. The CDR3 region has the DNA TGTGCCAGCAGCGCGAAGGGGATCCAAGGGGCCAACGTCCTGACTTTC.

Many counts were recorded for this clonotype. V is TRBV9 and J is TRBJ2-1, with a possible D match to TRBD1 (6 bases). Per the germline V gene, CDR1 is SGDLS and CDR2 is YYNGEE. V shed 0 bases and J shed 9 bases, with 13 bases lying between them. There are 14 residues in the CDR3. CDR3 in amino acids: CASSVAGTTFEQFF. The CDR3 DNA follows: TGTGCCAGCAGCGTAGCCGGGACAACCTTTGAGCAGTTCTTC.

This clonotype was seen repeatedly, ten times or more. The J gene is TRBJ2-1, the V gene TRBV24-1, with D unresolved. CDR3 length equals 14 residues. In germline, CDR1 is KGHDR, CDR2 SFDVKD. V lost 3 bases, J lost 10 bases, and 15 bases lay in between. The CDR3 DNA reads as TGTGCCACCAGTGATCCTGTCGGCGTAAGGGAGCAGTTCTTC. Translating it yields CATSDPVGVREQFF.

The chain employs TRBV20-1 and TRBJ2-5, with 11 positions matching TRBD2. Trimming removed 1 base from V and 5 bases from J; junction bases left unmatched: 18. Germline V gene lookup returns CDR1 DFQATT and CDR2 SNEGSKA (reference sequence). The CDR3 runs to 19 residues. CDR3 nucleotides: TGCAGTGCTAGAGTTACTAGCGGGAGCCTCCCGACCCCGTGGGAGACCCAGTACTTC. Translating it yields CSARVTSGSLPTPWETQYF.

This clonotype was seen more than once but under ten times. The chain uses TRBV5-4 and TRBJ2-7, with D maybe TRBD2 (6 bases). Germline assignment: CDR1 SGHNT and CDR2 YYREEE (reference sequence). The V and J ends lost 8 bases and 3 bases respectively, with 15 bases between them. There are 13 residues in the CDR3. Here the CDR3 DNA reads TGTGCCAGTTCTGCGGGGAGAGACTACGAGCAGTACTTC. Encoded protein: CASSAGRDYEQYF.

There are many counts of this clonotype. The chain recombines TRBV24-1 with TRBJ2-5, with 9 nucleotides matching TRBD2. The CDR3 consists of 17 residues. Germline values: CDR1 KGHDR, CDR2 SFDVKD. The junction had 12 bases not matched to a gene; V was cut back by 4 bases and J by 4 bases. CDR3 residues: CATSDGPGGRAIETQYF. The CDR3 coding sequence is TGTGCCACCAGTGACGGCCCTGGCGGGAGGGCCATAGAGACCCAGTACTTC.

This chain joins TRBV14 and TRBJ2-3; 8 nucleotides agree with TRBD2. The CDR3 runs to 14 residues. CDR1 and CDR2 (germline): SGHDN, FVKESK. J gave up 3 bases and V 4 bases, and 3 bases lay outside the gene matches. The CDR3 DNA follows: TGTGCCAGCAGCCGAGCGGGAGTAACAGATACGCAGTATTTT. This translates into CASSRAGVTDTQYF.

The table lists this clonotype with many counts. This chain links TRBV6-5 with TRBJ2-1; D remains unclear. The CDR3 runs to 12 residues. Germline-derived CDR1 and CDR2 are MNHEY and SVGAGI. V was trimmed by 6 bases and J by 8 bases, leaving 11 bases between them. The CDR3 DNA follows: TGTGCCAGCAGCTCCACCACTGATGAGCAGTTCTTC. This gives the protein CASSSTTDEQFF.

This clonotype has a count of ten or more. This chain uses TRBV5-1 with TRBJ2-1, with a tentative D call TRBD1 (6 bases). Between the trimmed V and J ends, which lost 3 bases and 0 bases, there was a span of 10 bases. This CDR3 region has 15 residues. CDR1 and CDR2 from the germline V gene are SGHRS and YFSETQ. In DNA form, the CDR3 reads TGCGCCAGCAGCTGGGGGCAGAGCTCCTACAATGAGCAGTTCTTC. Its protein is CASSWGQSSYNEQFF.

This chain uses TRBV5-5 with TRBJ2-7; 10 nucleotides line up with TRBD2. The CDR3 consists of 20 residues. The V gene end was trimmed by 1 base and the J gene end by 1 base; junction bases not matched to a gene: 17. CDR1 and CDR2 from the germline V gene are SGHKS and YYEKEE (reference sequence). The CDR3 is CASSLSWDIYGLADSYEQYF. The CDR3 DNA follows: TGTGCCAGCAGCTTGTCTTGGGACATATACGGACTAGCGGATTCCTACGAGCAGTACTTC.

This clonotype has ten or more counts. V gene TRBV11-2 combines with J gene TRBJ1-5; D remains ambiguous. V shed 5 bases and J shed 1 base, with 12 bases lying between them. The CDR3 length is 15 residues. CDR1 and CDR2 (germline): SGHAT, FQNNGV. This chain's CDR3 is CASSPDALSNQPQHF. DNA of the CDR3: TGTGCCAGCAGCCCGGATGCCTTGAGCAATCAGCCCCAGCATTTT.

This clonotype was picked up many times. This rearrangement joins TRBV29-1 to TRBJ2-1; D unclear. Looked up from germline, CDR1 is SQVTM and CDR2 is ANQGSEA. This CDR3 has 13 residues. V lost 3 bases, J lost 2 bases, and 8 bases lay in between. The CDR3 region has the DNA TGCAGCGTTGATAAGCGCCCCTACAATGAGCAGTTCTTC. Translation: CSVDKRPYNEQFF.

This clonotype has a count of ten or more. J is TRBJ2-3 and V is TRBV27; 14 positions agree with TRBD2. Trimming removed 7 bases from V and 2 bases from J; junction bases left unmatched: 5. The germline gives CDR1 MNHEY, CDR2 SMNVEV (reference sequence). The CDR3 extends over 16 amino acids. The CDR3 reads CASKRTSGGTTDTQYF. The CDR3 DNA reads as TGTGCCAGCAAAAGGACTAGCGGGGGGACCACAGATACGCAGTATTTT.

This clonotype occurred many times. V and J are TRBV20-1 and TRBJ2-1; possible D gene TRBD2, 5 bases. The CDR3 extends over 13 amino acids. From germline, CDR1 is DFQATT and CDR2 SNEGSKA (reference sequence). The V gene lost 5 bases and the J gene lost 9 bases, with 17 bases spanning the gap. CDR3 loop: CSAADFPDPEQFF. CDR3 coding DNA: TGCAGTGCTGCGGACTTCCCCGACCCTGAGCAGTTCTTC.

The gene calls are TRBV6-5 and TRBJ2-3; D possibly matches TRBD1 or TRBD2 (5 bases each). V lost 2 bases to trimming and J lost 6 bases, with 18 bases between them. Germline CDR1 MNHEY, CDR2 SVGAGI. The CDR3 length is 16 residues. CDR3 residues: CASSYGGSPGYDTQYF. CDR3 DNA: TGTGCCAGCAGTTACGGGGGAAGCCCGGGATACGATACGCAGTATTTT.

In its sample, this clonotype was seen many times. The chain combines TRBV29-1 with TRBJ1-5; the match to TRBD1 covers 9 bases. V was pared by 4 bases and J by 3 bases, with 4 bases of the junction left unmatched. This CDR3 is 14 amino acids long. Germline V lookup: CDR1 SQVTM, CDR2 ANQGSEA. The CDR3 region is CSVGDRGNNQPQHF. CDR3 DNA: TGCAGCGTTGGAGACAGGGGGAACAATCAGCCCCAGCATTTT.

The V gene is TRBV24-1, the J gene TRBJ2-1; the match to TRBD1 covers 9 bases. The germline V gene encodes CDR1 KGHDR and CDR2 SFDVKD. The CDR3 is 16 residues long. V trimming: 3 bases; J trimming: 1 base; junction bases outside the gene matches: 3. DNA of the CDR3: TGTGCCACCAGTGATCTGGGACAGGGTTCCTACAATGAGCAGTTCTTC. This translates into CATSDLGQGSYNEQFF.

This clonotype was seen only a few times. The gene calls are TRBV20-1 and TRBJ2-3; TRBD1 matches 10 bases. The germline gives CDR1 DFQATT, CDR2 SNEGSKA (reference sequence). CDR3 length: 13 residues. The V segment lost 4 bases and the J segment 4 bases; nucleotides outside the gene matches: 2. CDR3 sequence reads: CSATTGGADTQYF. The CDR3 DNA follows: TGCAGTGCTACGACAGGGGGCGCAGATACGCAGTATTTT.

This sequence joins TRBV6-2 or TRBV6-3 and TRBJ2-2; D gene uncertain. The length of the CDR3 is 13 residues. The V end was cut by 6 bases, the J end by 4 bases, with 9 bases between. Germline V gene data show CDR1 as MNHEY and CDR2 as SVGEGT. CDR3 bases: TGTGCCAGCAGATCGCTTAGCACCGGGGAGCTGTTTTTT. Translation: CASRSLSTGELFF.

The V and J genes are TRBV11-2 and TRBJ2-3, with 11 bases fitting TRBD2. CDR1 and CDR2 (germline): SGHAT, FQNNGV. The CDR3 totals 16 residues. The ends lost 5 bases at V and 2 bases at J; junction bases unmatched: 6. DNA of the CDR3: TGTGCCAGCAGCGACCGACTAGCGGGGTCCACAGATACGCAGTATTTT. Its translation is CASSDRLAGSTDTQYF.

This clonotype was seen many times. The chain is built from TRBV7-2 and TRBJ1-5; 7 nucleotides line up with TRBD1. The J segment lost 7 bases and the V segment lost 1 base, leaving 4 bases of the junction unmatched. The CDR3 spans 14 residues. The germline gives CDR1 SGHTA, CDR2 FQGNSA. The CDR3 DNA follows: TGTGCCAGCAGCTTAGACAGGGGTTACCAGCCCCAGCATTTT. It codes for CASSLDRGYQPQHF.

This clonotype was detected a few times. V is TRBV7-2 and J is TRBJ2-7, with TRBD2 identical over 12 bases. V gave up 4 bases and J gave up 2 bases; unmatched junction bases: 6. This CDR3 region has 16 residues. Germline CDR1 SGHTA, CDR2 FQGNSA. This CDR3 reads CASSSWTSGKTYEQYF. The CDR3 nucleotides read TGTGCCAGCAGCTCTTGGACTAGCGGGAAAACCTACGAGCAGTACTTC.

There are a few counts of this clonotype. The V gene is TRBV10-1, the J gene TRBJ2-2; maybe TRBD1 (5 bases). The CDR3 is made up of 15 amino acids. Germline lookup yields CDR1 WNHNN and CDR2 SYGVQD (reference sequence). Trimming cost V 3 bases and J 3 bases, with 11 bases left between them. CDR3 region: CASSDLGRDTGELFF. The CDR3 DNA follows: TGCGCCAGCAGTGACTTGGGCAGGGACACCGGGGAGCTGTTTTTT.

This clonotype was picked up a small number of times. The V and J genes are TRBV7-3 and TRBJ1-2; the match to TRBD1 covers 11 bases. V gave up 5 bases and J gave up 8 bases; unmatched junction bases: 4. CDR1 and CDR2 (germline): SGHTA, FQGTGA. This CDR3 is built from 13 residues. CDR3 coding DNA: TGTGCCAGCAGCGCGGGACAGGGGGTAGGCTACACCTTC. Translating gives CASSAGQGVGYTF.

The table lists this clonotype with many counts. This chain uses TRBV15 with TRBJ2-1; possibly TRBD1 for D (5 bases). Germline V gene sequence: CDR1 LNHNV, CDR2 YYDKDF (reference sequence). Deletions cut 0 bases from V and 7 bases from J, with 7 bases between. The CDR3 extends over 13 amino acids. The CDR3 bases are TGTGCCACCAGCAGAGAACACAGGAATGAGCAGTTCTTC. As protein: CATSREHRNEQFF.

This chain links TRBV18 with TRBJ1-2; TRBD1 is a possible D gene (5 bases). Germline values: CDR1 KGHSH, CDR2 LQKENI. V lost 5 bases and J 3 bases, leaving 13 bases between the germline ends. The CDR3 covers 14 residues. CDR3 protein: CASSVYRDDYGYTF. The DNA of the CDR3 is TGTGCCAGCTCAGTCTACCGGGACGACTATGGCTACACCTTC.

Note on this clonotype: This may come from a read error, since a much larger clone is one base off. This rearrangement joins TRBV9 to TRBJ2-1; perhaps TRBD2 as D (5 bases). The germline CDR1 and CDR2 sequences are SGDLS and YYNGEE. The CDR3 has 14 residues. In DNA form, the CDR3 reads TGTGCCAGCAGCGTAGCGGGATACGCAGATGAGAAGTTCTTC. It is translated as CASSVAGYADEKFF.